This TCR beta chain was documented in a study of T cells after yellow fever vaccination. Notes on the study in general: Reappearing after the booster were most of the clones from primary vaccination (almost 97% CD4, approximately 89% CD8).

5'RACE template switching generated TCR cDNA, adding a universal primer site and UMIs. TCRdb recomputed calls from the 5' RACE reads with MiXCR, one row per CDR3 protein. The sample records 550,000 or so distinct CDR3 sequences, approximately 21% being singletons. This clonotype occurred once. The antigen remains undetermined. The CDR3 runs 14 residues. Germline CDR1 is DFQATT and CDR2 is SNEGSKA (reference sequence). J gave up 6 bases and V 5 bases, and 11 bases lay outside the gene matches. The sequences come from PBMCs, collected 15 days after the yellow fever booster vaccination. This receptor was obtained from a man aged 25-45 years who received the YFV17D yellow fever vaccine. The chain carries TRBV20-1 and TRBJ2-7; 9 bases match TRBD1. CDR3 in DNA: TGCAGTGCTCTAGTAAGGACAGGGGCCCCCGAGCAGTACTTC. Its translation: CSALVRTGAPEQYF.